These T cell receptor beta chains were read from a single sample in a study of T cell responses to AZD1222 COVID-19 vaccine. Profiled with immunoSEQ multiplex PCR; TCRdb holds only in-frame clones, not every one. The sample holds under 150,000 clones, roughly 88% seen once. This material consisted of peripheral blood, taken 28 days after the second AZD1222 dose. These TCRs come from an adult who received the AZD1222 COVID-19 vaccine. Each CDR3 is given with its conserved first and last residue. The D gene is left open where the match is weak. Size tells how often a clone was seen (once, few, many) or the class of an expanded clone, and some rows leave it out.

d_gene,j_gene,v_gene,abundance,CDR3nt,CDR3aa
-,TRBJ1-4,TRBV6-2/TRBV6-3,-,TGTGCCAGCAGTTATAGGGGGGCAGGAGAAAAACTGTTTTTT,CASSYRGAGEKLFF
-,TRBJ2-3,TRBV10-3,few,TGTGCCATCAGTGCGGGCGGCGGCACAGATACGCAGTATTTT,CAISAGGGTDTQYF
TRBD1,TRBJ1-2,TRBV9,-,TGTGCCAGCAGCGACGGACAGGGGGCTTGGTCTCAAGACTTC,CASSDGQGAWSQDF
-,TRBJ1-1,TRBV19,-,TGTGCCAGTACCTTGGGTCGGGACACTGAAGCTTTCTTT,CASTLGRDTEAFF
-,TRBJ1-4,TRBV25-1,-,TGTGCCAGCAGTGATGGGGGGGGTTCTGAAAAACTGTTTTTT,CASSDGGGSEKLFF
-,TRBJ1-1,TRBV7-3,once,TGTGCCAGCAGCACCTCGGCTGATGGTGAAGCTTTCTTT,CASSTSADGEAFF
-,TRBJ2-7,TRBV11-2,-,TGTGCCAGCAGCTCCCAGACAGGGGAGGGGTACGAGCAGTACTTC,CASSSQTGEGYEQYF
-,TRBJ2-7,TRBV4-1,-,TGCGCCAGCAGCCAAGCGGAGAGCAGAACCTACGAGCAGTACTTC,CASSQAESRTYEQYF
TRBD1,TRBJ1-1,TRBV19,-,TGTGCCAGTAGTTCCGGGACAGCCCCCTCCACTGAAGCTTTCTTT,CASSSGTAPSTEAFF
-,TRBJ1-1,TRBV9,-,TGTGCCAGCAGCACGGGCCTTACAGATGGAGCTTTCTTT,CASSTGLTDGAFF
-,TRBJ2-4,TRBV6-1,-,TGTGCCAGCAGTGAAGTAAGGGAAACGGGAAACATTCAGTACTTC,CASSEVRETGNIQYF
TRBD1,TRBJ1-4,TRBV6-6,-,TGTGCCAGCGGGGACAGCAGTAATGAAAAACTGTTTTTT,CASGDSSNEKLFF
TRBD1,TRBJ1-2,TRBV5-4,few,TGTGCCAGCAGCTTAGGAGGGACAGGCGACTATGGCTACACCTTC,CASSLGGTGDYGYTF
-,TRBJ2-5,TRBV4-1,once,TGCGCCAGCAGCCAAGAAGGGGAGACCCAGTACTTC,CASSQEGETQYF
TRBD2,TRBJ2-3,TRBV5-1,-,TGCGCCAGCAGCTTTACTAGCGGCGGGGCAGATACGCAGTATTTT,CASSFTSGGADTQYF
-,TRBJ2-7,TRBV11-3,-,TGTGCCAGCAGCTTACAGGGAGCCTACGAGCAGTACTTC,CASSLQGAYEQYF
TRBD1,TRBJ1-3,TRBV19,-,TGTGCCAGTACCCGAGGGACAGCTGGAAACACCATATATTTT,CASTRGTAGNTIYF
-,TRBJ1-2,TRBV5-6,-,TGTGCCAGCAGCTTCCAGGGTCTCTTCTATGGCTACACCTTC,CASSFQGLFYGYTF
TRBD1,TRBJ2-7,TRBV5-4,-,TGTGCCAGCAGCACGACAGGGGGCGACAAGCAGTACTTC,CASSTTGGDKQYF
-,TRBJ1-5,TRBV5-1,-,TGCGCCAGCAGCTTACAACCAAATCAGCCCCAGCATTTT,CASSLQPNQPQHF
TRBD1,TRBJ1-2,TRBV19,-,TGTGCCAGTAGTACTCCACAGGGGCGGTATGGCTACACCTTC,CASSTPQGRYGYTF
TRBD1,TRBJ1-1,TRBV2,-,TGTGCCAGCAGTGATCACCTCGGGACAGCAAACACTGAAGCTTTCTTT,CASSDHLGTANTEAFF
TRBD1,TRBJ1-2,TRBV7-9,-,TGTGCCAGCAGCCACCTCCGGGACAGCTATGGCTACACCTTC,CASSHLRDSYGYTF
TRBD1,TRBJ1-6,TRBV14,-,TGTGCCAGCAGCCAAGGACAGGGTAGAAATTCACCCCTCCACTTT,CASSQGQGRNSPLHF
-,TRBJ1-2,TRBV3-1/TRBV3-2,-,TGTGCCAGCAGCCCTACAGGGATGGGGTATGGCTACACCTTC,CASSPTGMGYGYTF
-,TRBJ1-3,TRBV6-5,-,TGTGCCAGCGGGCTGGGTTCTGGAAACACCATATATTTT,CASGLGSGNTIYF
TRBD2,TRBJ2-7,TRBV5-1,-,TGCGCCAGCAGCTTGGTCACCGGGACTAAAGCCTACGAGCAGTACTTC,CASSLVTGTKAYEQYF
-,TRBJ2-1,TRBV6-6,-,TGTGCCAGCAGTTCCCCCAGACAGTCAGCTGAGCAGTTCTTC,CASSSPRQSAEQFF
TRBD1,TRBJ2-7,TRBV5-4,-,TGTGCCAGCAGCTTGGGTGGAACAGGGGGCTACGAGCAGTACTTC,CASSLGGTGGYEQYF
-,TRBJ1-6,TRBV7-6,once,TGTGCCAGCAGTACAGGAAACAATTCACCCCTCCACTTT,CASSTGNNSPLHF
-,TRBJ1-3,TRBV11-2,-,TGTGCCAGCAGCCGCGACATCCACTCTGGAAACACCATATATTTT,CASSRDIHSGNTIYF
-,TRBJ2-4,TRBV25-1,-,TGTGCCAGCAGTGCTCGAGGGGGACGGGAAAACATTCAGTACTTC,CASSARGGRENIQYF
TRBD2,TRBJ2-5,TRBV5-4,-,TGTGCCAGCAGTTCCGGATTCGGGGTAGCGGGGGCGGAGGGAGAGACCCAGTACTTC,CASSSGFGVAGAEGETQYF